This TCR beta chain came from a study of blood T cell repertoires in COVID-19 (dated by TCRdb to 2018 to 2020). With regard to the full study: The collaborator samples originated in the United States, Italy and Spain and spanned the acute and convalescent phases of COVID-19. The material from the prospective study consisted of cDNA or gDNA derived from T cells, B-cell-depleted T cells, or PBMCs. Subjects who had been exposed to COVID-19, were actively infected with it, or had recovered from it provided the deeply sampled blood TCRbeta repertoires that made up the dataset. The repertoires were released in a freely available public database intended as a resource for research on the immune response to SARS-CoV-2. Samples came from the ongoing ImmuneRACE study (first 160 participants) plus 1,254 subjects from 6 global collaborators. A de-identified subject ID, COVID-19 status, age in years and sex were almost always included in the sample metadata. HLA class I and class II types, where available, came from metadata supplied by the sample provider rather than from assay-based typing.

The research as a whole found: The amount of clinical and demographic metadata varied by source and participant and was provided uncurated.

As regards this clone: Its antigen remains unidentified. It has no much larger one-base neighbor in the sample; base qualities were not kept.

TCRbeta CDR3 regions were amplified from genomic DNA using the immunoSEQ Assay, a bias-controlled multiplex PCR. The published analysis was carried out like this. The number of nucleated cells in each sample was estimated by amplification of reference gene primers within the assay. Sequence reads were collapsed and filtered to measure the absolute abundance of every unique TCRbeta CDR3 rearrangement. Productive Simpson clonality was computed per sample as the square root of Simpson's diversity index over productive rearrangements. As stored in TCRdb, this immuneACCESS dataset retains in-frame rearrangements with V and J assigned. A fraction of the clones does not appear; measured against another copy, unresolved V genes explain less than half of the discrepancy, and the remainder lacks a known reason. Clone size and V and J calls were adopted from that table, with D and trimming inferred from the DNA. This sample comprises about 410,000 clones, 89% of them detected only once. The ten largest clones capture around 1.5% of the sample.

One collaborating source in Seattle enrolled patients during active infection and followed them longitudinally through the course of disease. Whole blood was collected in K2EDTA tubes by collaborating institutions according to the institutions' own protocols. For TCRbeta analysis, collaborators shipped samples in one of three forms: frozen whole blood, isolated PBMCs, or DNA extracted from either of those sample types. Its CDR3 holds 15 amino acids, cysteine through phenylalanine. The entry retains the CDR3 DNA only, 45 bases that are in frame from base 1. Here V drops 1 base and J drops 8 bases, and the junction holds 8 bases not matched to any gene. For CDR1 and CDR2, the germline V gene lists SGHDN and FVKESK.

The sample was peripheral blood. This TCR was sampled from a woman aged 40-49 years with COVID-19, enrolled during active disease. The rearrangement combines TRBV14 with TRBJ1-2, and 9 junction bases match TRBD1. The CDR3 here reads CASSQATGGFRGYTF. The DNA is as follows: TGTGCCAGCAGCCAAGCGACAGGGGGTTTTCGGGGCTACACCTTC. Where the CDR3 stops, the reference TRBV14 and TRBJ1-2 genes take over; the full variable domain is EAGVTQFPSHSVIEKGQTVTLRCDPISGHDNLYWYRRVMGKEIKFLLHFVKESKQDESGMPNNRFLAERTGGTYSTLKVQPAELEDSGVYFCASSQATGGFRGYTFGSGTRLTVV.